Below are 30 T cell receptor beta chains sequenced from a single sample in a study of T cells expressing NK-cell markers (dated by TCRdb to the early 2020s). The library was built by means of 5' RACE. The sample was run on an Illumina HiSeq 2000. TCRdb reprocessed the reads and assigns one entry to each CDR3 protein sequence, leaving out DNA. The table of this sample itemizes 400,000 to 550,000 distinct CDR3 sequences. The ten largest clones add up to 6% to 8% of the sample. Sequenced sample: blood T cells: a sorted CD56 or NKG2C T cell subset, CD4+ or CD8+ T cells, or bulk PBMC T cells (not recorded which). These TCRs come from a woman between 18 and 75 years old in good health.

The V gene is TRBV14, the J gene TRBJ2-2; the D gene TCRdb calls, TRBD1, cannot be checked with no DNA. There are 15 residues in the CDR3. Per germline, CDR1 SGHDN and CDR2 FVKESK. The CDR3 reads CASSHLQGGTGELFF.

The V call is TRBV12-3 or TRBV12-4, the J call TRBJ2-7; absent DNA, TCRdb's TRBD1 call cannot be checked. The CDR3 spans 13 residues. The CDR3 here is CASGDGGAYEQYF.

CDR3 loop: CSAHRLAEYEQYF. The rearrangement joins TRBV20-1 to TRBJ2-7; there is no DNA to check the TCRdb D call of TRBD2. Germline V CDR1 and CDR2: DFQATT, SNEGSKA (reference sequence). The CDR3 length is 13 residues.

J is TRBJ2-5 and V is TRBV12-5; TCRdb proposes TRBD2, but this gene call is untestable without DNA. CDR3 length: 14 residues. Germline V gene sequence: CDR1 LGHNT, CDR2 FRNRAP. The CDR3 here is CASGPEGRAETQYF.

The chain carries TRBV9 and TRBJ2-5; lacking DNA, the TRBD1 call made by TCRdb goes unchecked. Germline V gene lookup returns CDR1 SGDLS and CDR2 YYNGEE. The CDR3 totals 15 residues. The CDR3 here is CASSSGPGGMETQYF. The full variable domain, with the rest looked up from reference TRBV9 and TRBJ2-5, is DSGVTQTPKHLITATGQRVTLRCSPRSGDLSVYWYQQSLDQGLQFLIQYYNGEERAKGNILERFSAQQFPDLHSELNLSSLELGDSALYFCASSSGPGGMETQYFGPGTRLLVL.

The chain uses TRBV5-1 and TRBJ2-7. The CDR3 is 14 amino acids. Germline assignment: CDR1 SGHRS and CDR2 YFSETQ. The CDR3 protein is CASSLEQGPYEQYF.

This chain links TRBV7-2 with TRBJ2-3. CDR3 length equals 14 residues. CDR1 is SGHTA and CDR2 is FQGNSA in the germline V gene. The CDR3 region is CASSLAFSADTQYF.

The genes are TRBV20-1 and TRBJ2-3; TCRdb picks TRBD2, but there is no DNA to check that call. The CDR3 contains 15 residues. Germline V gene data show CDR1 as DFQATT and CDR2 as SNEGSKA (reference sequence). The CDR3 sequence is CSARMAGGPSNTQYF.

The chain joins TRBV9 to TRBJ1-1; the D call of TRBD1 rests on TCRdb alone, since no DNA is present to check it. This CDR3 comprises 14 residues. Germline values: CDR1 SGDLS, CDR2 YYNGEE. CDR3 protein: CASSGRGGTEEAFF.

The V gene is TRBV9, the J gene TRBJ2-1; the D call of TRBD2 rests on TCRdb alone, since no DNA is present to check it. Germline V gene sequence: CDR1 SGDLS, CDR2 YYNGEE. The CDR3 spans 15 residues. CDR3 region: CASSVEGLPYNEQFF.

The chain's CDR3 is CASSPWSGNGYTF. The rearrangement joins TRBV28 to TRBJ1-2; the D call of TRBD1 rests on TCRdb alone, since no DNA is present to check it. Germline CDR1 MDHEN, CDR2 SYDVKM. This CDR3 is built from 13 residues.

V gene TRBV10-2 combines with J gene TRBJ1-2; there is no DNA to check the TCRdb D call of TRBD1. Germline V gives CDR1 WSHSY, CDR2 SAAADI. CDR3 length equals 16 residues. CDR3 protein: CASSELAWPGGDGYTF.

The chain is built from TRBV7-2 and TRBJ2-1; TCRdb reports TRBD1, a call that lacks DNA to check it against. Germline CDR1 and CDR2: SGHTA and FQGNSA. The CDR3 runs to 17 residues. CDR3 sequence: CASSLVPGGASFGEQFF.

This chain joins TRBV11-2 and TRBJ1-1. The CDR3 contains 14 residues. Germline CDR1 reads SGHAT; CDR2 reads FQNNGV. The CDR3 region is CASSPRYMNTEAFF. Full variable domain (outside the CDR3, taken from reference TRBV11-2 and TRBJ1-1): EAGVAQSPRYKIIEKRQSVAFWCNPISGHATLYWYQQILGQGPKLLIQFQNNGVVDDSQLPKDRFSAERLKGVDSTLKIQPAKLEDSAVYLCASSPRYMNTEAFFGQGTRLTVV.

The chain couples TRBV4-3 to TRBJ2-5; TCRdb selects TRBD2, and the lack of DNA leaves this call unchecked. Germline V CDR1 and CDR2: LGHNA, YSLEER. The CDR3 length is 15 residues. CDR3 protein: CASSQEPSREETQYF.

The CDR3 is CASSFIGPSGELFF. The gene calls are TRBV12-3 or TRBV12-4 and TRBJ2-2. This CDR3 has 14 residues.

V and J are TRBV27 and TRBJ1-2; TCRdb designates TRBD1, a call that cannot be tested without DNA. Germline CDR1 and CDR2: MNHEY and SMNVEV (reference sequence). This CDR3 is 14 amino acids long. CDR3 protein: CASSSRTGGGGYTF.

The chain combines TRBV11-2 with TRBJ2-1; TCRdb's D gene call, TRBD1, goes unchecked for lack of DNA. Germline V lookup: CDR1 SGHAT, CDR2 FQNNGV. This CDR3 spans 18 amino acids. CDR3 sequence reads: CASSHANPRGRERDEQFF.

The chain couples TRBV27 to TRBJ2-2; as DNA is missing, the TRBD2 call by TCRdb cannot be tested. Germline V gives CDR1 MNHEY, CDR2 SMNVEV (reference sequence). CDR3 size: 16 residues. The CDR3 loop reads CASSFWSGGASGELFF.

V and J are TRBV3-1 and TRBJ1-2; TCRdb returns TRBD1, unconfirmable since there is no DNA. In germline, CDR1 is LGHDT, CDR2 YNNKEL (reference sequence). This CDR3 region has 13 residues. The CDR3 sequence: CASSPTGGRGYTF.

CDR3 sequence: CASSLGWDIVTQYF. This chain joins TRBV7-9 and TRBJ2-5. This CDR3 contains 14 residues. Germline V gene lookup returns CDR1 SEHNR and CDR2 FQNEAQ (reference sequence).

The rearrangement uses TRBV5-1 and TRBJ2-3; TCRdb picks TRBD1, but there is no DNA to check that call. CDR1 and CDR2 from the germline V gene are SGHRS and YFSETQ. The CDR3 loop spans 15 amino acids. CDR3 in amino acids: CASSSQPGFTDTQYF. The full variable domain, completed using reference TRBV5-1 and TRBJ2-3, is KAGVTQTPRYLIKTRGQQVTLSCSPISGHRSVSWYQQTPGQGLQFLFEYFSETQRNKGNFPGRFSGRQFSNSRSEMNVSTLELGDSALYLCASSSQPGFTDTQYFGPGTRLTVL.

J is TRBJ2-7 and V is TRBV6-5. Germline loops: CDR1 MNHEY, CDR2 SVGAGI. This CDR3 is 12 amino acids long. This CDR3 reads CASSSPDYEQYF.

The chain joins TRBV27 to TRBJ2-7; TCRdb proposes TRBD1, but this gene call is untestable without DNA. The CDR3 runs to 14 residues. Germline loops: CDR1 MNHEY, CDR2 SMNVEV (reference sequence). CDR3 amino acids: CATQGRTGFYEQYF.

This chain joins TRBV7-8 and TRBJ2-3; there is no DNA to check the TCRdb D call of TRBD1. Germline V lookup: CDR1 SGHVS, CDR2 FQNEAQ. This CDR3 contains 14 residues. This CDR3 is CASIRGRGFYTQYF.

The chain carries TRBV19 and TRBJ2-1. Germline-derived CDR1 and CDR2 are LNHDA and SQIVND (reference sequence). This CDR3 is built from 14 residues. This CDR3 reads CASRLTSPYNEQFF. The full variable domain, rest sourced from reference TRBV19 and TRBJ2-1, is DGGITQSPKYLFRKEGQNVTLSCEQNLNHDAMYWYRQDPGQGLRLIYYSQIVNDFQKGDIAEGYSVSREKKESFPLTVTSAQKNPTAFYLCASRLTSPYNEQFFGPGTRLTVL.

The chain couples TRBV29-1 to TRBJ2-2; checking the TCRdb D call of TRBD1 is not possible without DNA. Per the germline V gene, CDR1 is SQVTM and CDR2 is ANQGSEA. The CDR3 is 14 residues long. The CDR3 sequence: CSATGTANTGELFF.

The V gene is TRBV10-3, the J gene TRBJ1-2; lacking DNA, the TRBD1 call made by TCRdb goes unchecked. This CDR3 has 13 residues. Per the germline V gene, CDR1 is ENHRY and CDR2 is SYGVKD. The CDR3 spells CATHGAVDYGYTF.

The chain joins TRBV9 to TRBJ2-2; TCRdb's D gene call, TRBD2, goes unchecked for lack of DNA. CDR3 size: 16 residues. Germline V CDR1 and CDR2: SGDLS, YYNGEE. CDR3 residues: CASSVDASGSTGELFF.

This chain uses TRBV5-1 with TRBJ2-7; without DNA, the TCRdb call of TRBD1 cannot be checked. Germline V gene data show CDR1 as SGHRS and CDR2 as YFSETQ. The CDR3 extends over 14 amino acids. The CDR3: CASSQTGGDSKQYF.